This T cell receptor (beta chain) is drawn from a study of blood T cell repertoires in COVID-19. Trimming left V 0 bases short and J 4 bases short, with 12 bases between. Germline values: CDR1 LGHDT, CDR2 YNNKEL (reference sequence). CDR3 size: 15 residues. Profiled with immunoSEQ multiplex PCR; TCRdb holds only in-frame clones, not every one. The sample has under 350,000 clones; approximately 91% are singletons. The clonotype originates from a woman aged 40-49 years who had recovered from COVID-19. The J gene is TRBJ1-2, the V gene TRBV3-1 (or the pseudogene TRBV3-2); possibly TRBD1 for D (6 bases). The sample comprised PBMCs or T cells enriched from blood (not recorded which). CDR3 region: CASSQDRGAFYGYTF. The CDR3 DNA reads TGTGCCAGCAGCCAAGATCGGGGGGCGTTCTATGGCTACACCTTC.